This T cell receptor (beta chain) derives from a study of cytomegalovirus exposure and HLA in healthy donors. About the research overall: In a later analysis, it was reported that the 110 or so validation repertoires had been produced on the same platform as the 700 or so repertoires belonging to the first cohort.

Data came from immunoSEQ multiplex PCR; TCRdb stores just in-frame clones and leaves some out. The data contain some 170,000 clones, roughly nine tenths of them singletons. General observations from the study: The study flagged 150 to 200 TCR beta chains as cytomegalovirus-associated. Both high specificity and high sensitivity reportedly marked the classifier's diagnosis of cytomegalovirus status. First-cohort TCR clusters tended to co-occur in the approximately 110 validation repertoires, a later analysis found.

Concerning this clone: What it binds is unknown.

The V gene's germline CDR1 is MNHNS and CDR2 SASEGT. The CDR3 is 16 residues long. With 4 bases removed from V and 0 bases from J, the gap between germline ends came to 15 bases. Sequenced input: PBMCs. This sequence originates from a woman aged 25 to 39 in good health and CMV-seronegative. The rearrangement links TRBV6-1 to TRBJ1-1; no firm D call. CDR3 DNA: TGTGCCAGCAGTGCCGCAGTGGAGGTTGTGAACACTGAAGCTTTCTTT. Translated: CASSAAVEVVNTEAFF.